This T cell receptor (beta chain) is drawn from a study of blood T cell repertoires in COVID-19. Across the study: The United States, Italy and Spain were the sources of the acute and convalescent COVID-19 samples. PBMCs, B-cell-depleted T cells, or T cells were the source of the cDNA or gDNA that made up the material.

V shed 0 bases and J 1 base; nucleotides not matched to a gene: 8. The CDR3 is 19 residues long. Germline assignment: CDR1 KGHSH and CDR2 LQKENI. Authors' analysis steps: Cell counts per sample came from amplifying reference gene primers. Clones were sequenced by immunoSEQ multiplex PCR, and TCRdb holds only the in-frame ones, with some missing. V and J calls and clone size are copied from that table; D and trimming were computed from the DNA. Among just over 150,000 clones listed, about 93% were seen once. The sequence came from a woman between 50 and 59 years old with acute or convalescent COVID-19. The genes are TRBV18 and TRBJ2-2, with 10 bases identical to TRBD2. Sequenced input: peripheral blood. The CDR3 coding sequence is TGTGCCAGCTCACCACCTTTGTCGAGACTAGCGGGGAACACCGGGGAGCTGTTTTTT. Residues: CASSPPLSRLAGNTGELFF. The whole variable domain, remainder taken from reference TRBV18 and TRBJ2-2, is NAGVMQNPRHLVRRRGQEARLRCSPMKGHSHVYWYRQLPEEGLKFMVYLQKENIIDESGMPKERFSAEFPKEGPSILRIQQVVRGDSAAYFCASSPPLSRLAGNTGELFFGEGSRLTVL.